The 22 T cell receptor beta chains below all came from one sample that was sequenced in a study of PD-1 blockade in classical Hodgkin lymphoma. The protocol was immunoSEQ multiplex PCR, while the TCRdb copy is restricted to in-frame clones and leaves out a portion. This table holds some 10,000 clones, 74% found once. All patients relapsed after autologous stem cell transplantation, and brentuximab vedotin exposure varied. Magnetic negative selection purified CD4+ T cells from thawed PBMCs. The material sequenced was CD4+ T cells from blood, taken at baseline. The receptors were gathered from a human donor with classical Hodgkin lymphoma.

This clone was found once. The chain combines TRBV7-2 with TRBJ2-7; D tentatively fits TRBD1 or TRBD2 (6 bases each). The CDR3 is 16 amino acids. With 1 base removed from V and 2 bases from J, the gap between germline ends came to 15 bases. Germline-derived CDR1 and CDR2 are SGHTA and FQGNSA. This CDR3 is CASSLGAGTNPYEQYF. CDR3 DNA: TGTGCCAGCAGCTTAGGGGCGGGGACAAACCCCTACGAGCAGTACTTC.

This sequence joins TRBV6-5 and TRBJ2-7; tentatively, D is TRBD1 (5 bases). This CDR3 comprises 13 residues. Germline values: CDR1 MNHEY, CDR2 SVGAGI. Deletions cut 10 bases from V and 3 bases from J, with 16 bases between. The CDR3 nucleotides read TGTGCCACCGAAGGCAGGGTACTCTACGAGCAGTACTTC. Its protein is CATEGRVLYEQYF.

This clone has just a few counts. This chain links TRBV6-5 with TRBJ1-2, with D unresolved. V was clipped by 1 base and J by 4 bases, with 10 bases between them. Germline CDR1 reads MNHEY; CDR2 reads SVGAGI. The CDR3 spans 14 residues. The CDR3 spells CASSYLQPGYGYTF. In nucleotides, the CDR3 is TGTGCCAGCAGTTACTTGCAGCCAGGCTATGGCTACACCTTC.

The chain carries TRBV14 and TRBJ1-1; 7 bases match TRBD1. The CDR3 totals 13 residues. The junction had 9 bases not matched to a gene; V was cut back by 4 bases and J by 10 bases. Germline V gene lookup returns CDR1 SGHDN and CDR2 FVKESK. The CDR3: CASSPWDSQRAFF. In DNA, the CDR3 is TGTGCCAGCAGCCCCTGGGACAGCCAACGAGCTTTCTTT.

The chain is built from TRBV27 and TRBJ1-2; TRBD1 agrees at 9 bases. The CDR3 is made up of 15 amino acids. After removal of 2 bases from V and 6 bases from J, the junction contained 7 bases not matched to a gene. Germline CDR1 is MNHEY and CDR2 is SMNVEV (reference sequence). In nucleotides, the CDR3 is TGTGCCAGCAGTTTAAGGGGACAGGGAGGAGATGGCTACACCTTC. This gives the protein CASSLRGQGGDGYTF.

This rearrangement joins TRBV10-3 to TRBJ1-1; 8 bases match TRBD1. The CDR3 length is 11 residues. With V trimmed by 6 bases and J by 11 bases, 5 bases remained unmatched. Germline V gene data show CDR1 as ENHRY and CDR2 as SYGVKD. CDR3 sequence reads: CAISRGQEAFF. The CDR3 DNA sequence: TGTGCCATCAGCCGGGGACAGGAGGCTTTCTTT.

This clone was recorded a few times. V is TRBV27 and J is TRBJ2-3; possibly TRBD2 for D (5 bases). In germline, CDR1 is MNHEY, CDR2 SMNVEV (reference sequence). The CDR3 spans 13 residues. Trimming took off 2 bases at V and 5 bases at J, with 8 bases between the two ends. The CDR3 DNA follows: TGTGCCAGCAGTTTAAACGGGGAAGATACGCAGTATTTT. Amino acid sequence: CASSLNGEDTQYF.

The chain uses TRBV6-5 and TRBJ1-5, with D uncertain. The CDR3 is 13 amino acids. The germline gives CDR1 MNHEY, CDR2 SVGAGI. The V end lost 7 bases, the J end lost 4 bases, and 11 bases lay between the germline ends. The chain's CDR3 is CASTHDGNQPQHF. Here the CDR3 DNA reads TGTGCCAGCACCCACGACGGGAATCAGCCCCAGCATTTT.

The chain has TRBV5-4 and TRBJ1-1, with D perhaps matching TRBD1 (6 bases). Deletions cut 3 bases from V and 7 bases from J, with 13 bases between. Germline CDR1 reads SGHNT; CDR2 reads YYREEE (reference sequence). The CDR3 sequence is 13 residues long. CDR3: CASSSDSTNEAFF. The CDR3 DNA follows: TGTGCCAGCAGCTCGGACAGTACCAATGAAGCTTTCTTT.

This clone was counted once. The V and J genes are TRBV5-3 and TRBJ2-5; TRBD1 is a possible D gene (5 bases). TRBV5-3 is an ORF, with its function uncertain. The V end was cut by 4 bases, the J end by 3 bases, with 13 bases between. The CDR3 loop spans 14 amino acids. The CDR3 coding sequence is TGTGCCAGAAGCGGTAGCCCAGGGAAAGAGACCCAGTACTTC. The encoded protein is CARSGSPGKETQYF.

This chain joins TRBV7-2 and TRBJ2-7; 7 nucleotides line up with TRBD1. CDR3 length: 14 residues. With 5 bases clipped from V and 2 bases from J, the junction kept 6 bases outside the gene matches. Per the germline V gene, CDR1 is SGHTA and CDR2 is FQGNSA. The CDR3 sequence is CASSGRQGPYEQYF. The CDR3 DNA is TGTGCCAGCAGCGGCCGACAGGGACCCTACGAGCAGTACTTC.

The chain combines TRBV15 with TRBJ1-1; 12 nucleotides align to TRBD1. Germline-derived CDR1 and CDR2 are LNHNV and YYDKDF (reference sequence). This CDR3 is built from 14 residues. V lost 6 bases to trimming and J lost 7 bases; unmatched junction nucleotides: 6. The CDR3 coding sequence is TGTGCCACCAGAGAGGGGACAGGGGGCGTTGAAGCTTTCTTT. Protein sequence: CATREGTGGVEAFF.

The gene calls are TRBV23-1 and TRBJ2-3; 7 bases are a match to TRBD2. TRBV23-1 belongs to the ORF category, with a function that is uncertain. V lost 9 bases and J lost 2; bases outside the gene matches: 11. This CDR3 is 15 amino acids long. The chain's CDR3 is CARNWSSGSTDTQYF. The CDR3 DNA sequence: TGCGCCAGGAACTGGAGTAGCGGGTCCACAGATACGCAGTATTTT.

The chain carries TRBV7-3 and TRBJ1-1, with D perhaps TRBD1 (5 bases). Trimming took 1 base from V and 4 from J, leaving 7 bases between them. Germline V CDR1 and CDR2: SGHTA, FQGTGA. CDR3 length equals 13 residues. The CDR3 region is CASSLRRGTEAFF. The CDR3, as DNA: TGTGCCAGCAGCTTAAGAAGGGGCACTGAAGCTTTCTTT.

V gene TRBV7-2 combines with J gene TRBJ2-7; 10 bases match TRBD1. The V segment lost 4 bases and the J segment 4 bases; nucleotides outside the gene matches: 4. There are 14 residues in the CDR3. The V gene's germline CDR1 is SGHTA and CDR2 FQGNSA. The CDR3 DNA is TGTGCCAGCAGCTACCGGGACAGGGGTTACGAGCAGTACTTC. Encoded protein: CASSYRDRGYEQYF.

This clone was observed a single time. The chain carries TRBV30 and TRBJ2-1; D gene unclear. Between the trimmed V and J ends, which lost 2 bases and 8 bases, there was a span of 16 bases. The CDR3 loop spans 14 amino acids. Germline CDR1 is GTSNPN and CDR2 is SVGIG (reference sequence). The CDR3 spells CAWSSLNGLHEQFF. The CDR3 DNA follows: TGTGCCTGGAGTTCCCTGAATGGGCTCCATGAGCAGTTCTTC.

V gene TRBV15 combines with J gene TRBJ1-5, with D possibly TRBD1 on 6 matching bases. The CDR3 loop spans 15 amino acids. CDR1 and CDR2 from the germline V gene are LNHNV and YYDKDF (reference sequence). Trimming left V 1 base short and J 8 bases short, with 15 bases between. The CDR3 loop is CATSRGQGPGEPQHF. As DNA, the CDR3 is TGTGCCACCAGCAGAGGGCAGGGTCCAGGGGAGCCCCAGCATTTT.

This clone showed up just once. Here the CDR3 reads CASSFQNQPQHF. The CDR3 nucleotides read TGTGCCAGCAGCTTTCAGAATCAGCCCCAGCATTTT. The chain employs TRBV13 and TRBJ1-5; no reliable D call. The germline V gene encodes CDR1 PRHDT and CDR2 FYEKMQ (reference sequence). CDR3 size: 12 residues. V lost 3 bases to trimming and J lost 4 bases, with 4 bases between them.

The J gene is TRBJ2-5, the V gene TRBV7-6; D is unresolved. The V gene lost 4 bases and the J gene lost 5 bases, with 23 bases spanning the gap. The CDR3 consists of 17 residues. Germline-derived CDR1 and CDR2 are SGHVS and FNYEAQ. The CDR3 nucleotides read TGTGCCAGCAGCTCCATACCGGACCTGGCCCCGCTGGAGACCCAGTACTTC. It translates to CASSSIPDLAPLETQYF. Combining the CDR3 with reference TRBV7-6 and TRBJ2-5 gives the whole variable domain GAGVSQSPRYKVTKRGQDVALRCDPISGHVSLYWYRQALGQGPEFLTYFNYEAQQDKSGLPNDRFSAERPEGSISTLTIQRTEQRDSAMYRCASSSIPDLAPLETQYFGPGTRLLVL.

CDR3 sequence: CASSSLIDRQNTEAFF. The CDR3 DNA is TGTGCCAGCAGCTCCCTTATTGACAGGCAGAACACTGAAGCTTTCTTT. V and J are TRBV12-1 and TRBJ1-1; the table gives TRBD1 as D, unverified against the DNA. TRBV12-1 is a known pseudogene. CDR3 size: 16 residues.

CDR3 DNA sequence: TGTGCCAGCACGGGGACTGCCTCGCCTTGGGGCTACACCTTC. Translated: CASTGTASPWGYTF. The chain couples TRBV2 to TRBJ1-2, with a possible D match to TRBD1 (5 bases). From germline, CDR1 is SNHLY and CDR2 FYNNEI. Trimming removed 7 bases at V and 8 bases at J, with 20 bases between. There are 14 residues in the CDR3.

J is TRBJ2-7 and V is TRBV28, with TRBD2 as a possible D gene (6 bases). Germline CDR1 and CDR2: MDHEN and SYDVKM. The CDR3 contains 16 residues. V shed 5 bases and J shed 0 bases, with 17 bases lying between them. The CDR3 loop is CASSPFFGTHSYEQYF. CDR3 nucleotide sequence: TGTGCCAGCAGTCCGTTTTTCGGGACTCACTCCTACGAGCAGTACTTC.